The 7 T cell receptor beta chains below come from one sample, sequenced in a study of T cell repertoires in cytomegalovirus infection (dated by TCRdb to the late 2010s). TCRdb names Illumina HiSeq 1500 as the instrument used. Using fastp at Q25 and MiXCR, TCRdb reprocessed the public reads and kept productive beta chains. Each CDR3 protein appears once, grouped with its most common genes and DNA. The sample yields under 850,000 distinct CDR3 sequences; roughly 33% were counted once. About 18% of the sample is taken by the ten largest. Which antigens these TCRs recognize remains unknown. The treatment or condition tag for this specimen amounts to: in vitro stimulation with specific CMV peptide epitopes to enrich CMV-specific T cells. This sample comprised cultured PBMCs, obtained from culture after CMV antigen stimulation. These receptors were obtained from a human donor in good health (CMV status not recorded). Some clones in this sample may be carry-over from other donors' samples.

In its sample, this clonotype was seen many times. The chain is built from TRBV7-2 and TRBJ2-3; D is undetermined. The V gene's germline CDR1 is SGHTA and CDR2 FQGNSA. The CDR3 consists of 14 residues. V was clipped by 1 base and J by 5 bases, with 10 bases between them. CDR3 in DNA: TGTGCCAGCAGCTTAGAATTAACACGAGATACGCAGTATTTT. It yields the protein CASSLELTRDTQYF.

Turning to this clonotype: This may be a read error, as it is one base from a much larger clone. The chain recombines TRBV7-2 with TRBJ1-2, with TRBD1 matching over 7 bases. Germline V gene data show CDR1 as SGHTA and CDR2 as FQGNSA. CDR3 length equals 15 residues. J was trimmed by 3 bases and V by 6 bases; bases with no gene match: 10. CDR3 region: CASRQDRDDYYGYTF. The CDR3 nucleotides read TGTGCCAGCAGACAAGACAGGGACGATTACTATGGCTACACCTTC.

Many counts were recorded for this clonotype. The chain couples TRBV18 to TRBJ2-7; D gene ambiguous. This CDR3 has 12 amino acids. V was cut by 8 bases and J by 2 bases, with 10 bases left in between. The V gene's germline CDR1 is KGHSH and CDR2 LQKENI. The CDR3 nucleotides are TGTGCCAGCAGCCCCGACACCTACGAGCAGTACTTC. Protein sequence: CASSPDTYEQYF.

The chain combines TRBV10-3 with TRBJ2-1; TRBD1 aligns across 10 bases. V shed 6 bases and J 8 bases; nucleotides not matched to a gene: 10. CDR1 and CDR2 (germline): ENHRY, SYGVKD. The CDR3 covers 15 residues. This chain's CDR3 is CAIRTGTGAGYEQFF. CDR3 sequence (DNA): TGTGCCATCAGAACCGGGACAGGGGCAGGGTATGAGCAGTTCTTC.

CDR3: CASGPGTVGNEQYF. The DNA of the CDR3 is TGTGCCAGCGGGCCAGGGACAGTGGGGAACGAGCAGTACTTC. This sequence joins TRBV7-4 and TRBJ2-7; 7 bases are a match to TRBD1. The CDR3 is 14 residues long. The V and J ends lost 8 bases and 5 bases, in that order; junction bases with no gene match: 12. CDR1 is SGHVT, CDR2 SQSDAQ, per germline.

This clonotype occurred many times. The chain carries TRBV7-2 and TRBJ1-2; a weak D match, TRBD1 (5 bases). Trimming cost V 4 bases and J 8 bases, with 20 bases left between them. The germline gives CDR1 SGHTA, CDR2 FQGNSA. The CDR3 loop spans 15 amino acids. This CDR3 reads CASSSGTALLYGYTF. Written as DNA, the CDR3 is TGTGCCAGCAGCTCAGGGACCGCGCTCCTTTACGGCTACACCTTC.

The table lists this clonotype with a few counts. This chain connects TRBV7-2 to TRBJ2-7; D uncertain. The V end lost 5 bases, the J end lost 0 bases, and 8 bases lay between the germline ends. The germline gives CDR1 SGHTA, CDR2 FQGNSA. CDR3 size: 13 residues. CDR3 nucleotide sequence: TGTGCCAGCAGCCGTATTCCCTCCTACGAGCAGTACTTC. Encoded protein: CASSRIPSYEQYF.